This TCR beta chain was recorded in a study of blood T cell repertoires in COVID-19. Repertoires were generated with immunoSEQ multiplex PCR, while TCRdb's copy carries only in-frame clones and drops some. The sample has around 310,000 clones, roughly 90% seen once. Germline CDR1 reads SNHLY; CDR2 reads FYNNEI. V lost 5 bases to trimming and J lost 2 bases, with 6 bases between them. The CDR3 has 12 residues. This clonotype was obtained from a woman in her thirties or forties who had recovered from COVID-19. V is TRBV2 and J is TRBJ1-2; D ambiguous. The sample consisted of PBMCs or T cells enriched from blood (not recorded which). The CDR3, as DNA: TGTGCCAGCAGTACGGAGAACTATGGCTACACCTTC. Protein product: CASSTENYGYTF.